This T cell receptor (beta chain) derives from a study of T cell responses to AZD1222 COVID-19 vaccine. Pooled together were second doses at about 4 or about 12 weeks. Clones were sequenced by immunoSEQ multiplex PCR, and TCRdb holds only the in-frame ones, with some missing. The repertoire holds 80,000 to 90,000 clones, 90% seen once, with approximately 5% in the top ten. The CDR3 runs to 15 residues. Trimming at V came to 4 bases and at J to 3 bases, leaving 5 bases not matched to a gene. Germline CDR1 and CDR2: MNHEY and SVGAGI. Findings of the study overall: Clonal diversity may have been underestimated in mostly white British donors. Along spike, vaccine-associated CD4 TCRs were found throughout, with dominance at 160-218 and 743-854. Baseline serostatus was positive in only a handful of AZD1222 recipients.

With regard to this clone: Its antigen remains unknown.

This chain joins TRBV6-5 and TRBJ1-1, with 10 positions matching TRBD1. The clonotype originates from an adult who received the AZD1222 COVID-19 vaccine. The source material was peripheral blood, sampled 28 days after the second AZD1222 dose. As DNA, the CDR3 is TGTGCCAGCAGTTGGGAGACAGGGGGCCACACTGAAGCTTTCTTT. Translated, it gives CASSWETGGHTEAFF.